These 10 T cell receptor beta chains were sequenced from one sample in a study of cytomegalovirus exposure and HLA in healthy donors. A multiplex PCR was run with 60 Vbeta primers and 13 Jbeta primers. Sequenced by immunoSEQ multiplex PCR; TCRdb stores in-frame clones only, minus some. The sample holds some 180,000 clones, 84% seen once. Sequences were obtained from PBMCs. Receptors were obtained from a girl aged 2 to 9 in good health and CMV-seropositive.

The gene calls are TRBV30 and TRBJ2-7; tentative D call: TRBD2 (5 bases). The germline V gene has CDR1 GTSNPN and CDR2 SVGIG (reference sequence). The CDR3 runs 11 residues. V lost 2 bases and J 6 bases, leaving 8 bases between the germline ends. The CDR3 region is CAWSRGGEQYF. The DNA of the CDR3 is TGTGCCTGGAGTCGAGGAGGCGAGCAGTACTTC.

CDR3 sequence reads: CASSLLQGGRKSPLHF. The CDR3 coding sequence is TGTGCCAGCAGTCTACTCCAGGGCGGGAGGAAATCACCCCTCCACTTT. The V and J genes are TRBV2 and TRBJ1-6; tentatively, D is TRBD1 (5 bases). This CDR3 is built from 16 residues. In germline, CDR1 is SNHLY, CDR2 FYNNEI. V shed 5 bases and J shed 10 bases, with 21 bases lying between them. The complete variable domain, with remaining parts taken from reference TRBV2 and TRBJ1-6, reads EPEVTQTPSHQVTQMGQEVILRCVPISNHLYFYWYRQILGQKVEFLVSFYNNEISEKSEIFDDQFSVERPDGSNFTLKIRSTKLEDSAMYFCASSLLQGGRKSPLHFGNGTRLTVT.

This clone was seen only a few times. One end of the junction is discordant with germline, which a read error may explain. The chain recombines TRBV2 with TRBJ1-5, with TRBD1 as a possible D gene (6 bases). CDR3 length equals 15 residues. Germline V gene lookup returns CDR1 SNHLY and CDR2 FYNNEI. CDR3 in amino acids: CASTELQGGNQPQHF. CDR3 DNA sequence: TGTGCCAGCACTGAACTACAGGGAGGCAATCAGCCCCAGCATTTT.

The V and J genes are TRBV6-5 and TRBJ1-1; 8 positions agree with TRBD1. The CDR3 contains 14 residues. The J segment lost 6 bases and the V segment lost 3 bases, leaving 6 bases of the junction unmatched. Germline V CDR1 and CDR2: MNHEY, SVGAGI. This CDR3 reads CASSYHRGSPEAFF. The DNA of the CDR3 is TGTGCCAGCAGTTATCACAGGGGGTCACCTGAAGCTTTCTTT.

The chain uses TRBV27 and TRBJ2-1, with 10 bases fitting TRBD2. The V gene's germline CDR1 is MNHEY and CDR2 SMNVEV (reference sequence). This CDR3 is 16 amino acids long. The ends lost 4 bases at V and 9 bases at J; junction bases unmatched: 12. This CDR3 is CASSSFTSGIGSEQFF. The CDR3 DNA is TGTGCCAGCAGTTCCTTCACTAGCGGGATAGGGAGTGAGCAGTTCTTC.

In this sample, this clone turned up once. CDR3 sequence (DNA): TGTGCCAGCACCTTAAGGAGCTACTCTACCTACGAGCAGTACTTC. This codes for CASTLRSYSTYEQYF. This chain uses TRBV28 with TRBJ2-7; D remains ambiguous. Germline CDR1 is MDHEN and CDR2 is SYDVKM. The CDR3 loop spans 15 amino acids. V was cut by 7 bases and J by 2 bases, with 18 bases left in between.

The genes are TRBV5-1 and TRBJ2-5, with a possible D match to TRBD1 (5 bases). The CDR3 totals 15 residues. Germline assignment: CDR1 SGHRS and CDR2 YFSETQ. V lost 2 bases to trimming and J lost 0 bases, with 11 bases between them. DNA for the CDR3: TGCGCCAGCAGCTTTGGACAATTGTACCAAGAGACCCAGTACTTC. Amino acid sequence: CASSFGQLYQETQYF. The full variable domain, with the rest looked up from reference TRBV5-1 and TRBJ2-5, is KAGVTQTPRYLIKTRGQQVTLSCSPISGHRSVSWYQQTPGQGLQFLFEYFSETQRNKGNFPGRFSGRQFSNSRSEMNVSTLELGDSALYLCASSFGQLYQETQYFGPGTRLLVL.

The chain has TRBV11-2 and TRBJ2-7; 10 bases align to TRBD2. The CDR3 loop spans 15 amino acids. The V gene's germline CDR1 is SGHAT and CDR2 FQNNGV. V dropped 0 bases and J dropped 4; count of bases not matched to a gene: 3. For the CDR3, the DNA is TGTGCCAGCAGCTTAGATCGGGGACTAGCGTACGAGCAGTACTTC. Its protein is CASSLDRGLAYEQYF.

On this clone: The sample holds other DNA sequences that translate to the same CDR3. The rearrangement uses TRBV9 and TRBJ2-7; D is possibly TRBD2 (6 bases). The CDR3 extends over 14 amino acids. Germline CDR1 reads SGDLS; CDR2 reads YYNGEE. Trimming took 4 bases from V and 4 from J, leaving 15 bases between them. The CDR3 loop is CASSSLGGEYEQYF. CDR3 DNA: TGTGCCAGCAGCTCTCTCGGAGGGGAGTACGAGCAGTACTTC.

This clone was seen only a few times. This chain uses TRBV5-1 with TRBJ2-7, with no clear D. CDR1 and CDR2 (germline): SGHRS, YFSETQ. V lost 0 bases and J lost 2, with 6 bases in between. This CDR3 comprises 13 residues. The CDR3 here is CASSLVLTYEQYF. As DNA, the CDR3 is TGCGCCAGCAGCTTGGTTCTTACCTACGAGCAGTACTTC.